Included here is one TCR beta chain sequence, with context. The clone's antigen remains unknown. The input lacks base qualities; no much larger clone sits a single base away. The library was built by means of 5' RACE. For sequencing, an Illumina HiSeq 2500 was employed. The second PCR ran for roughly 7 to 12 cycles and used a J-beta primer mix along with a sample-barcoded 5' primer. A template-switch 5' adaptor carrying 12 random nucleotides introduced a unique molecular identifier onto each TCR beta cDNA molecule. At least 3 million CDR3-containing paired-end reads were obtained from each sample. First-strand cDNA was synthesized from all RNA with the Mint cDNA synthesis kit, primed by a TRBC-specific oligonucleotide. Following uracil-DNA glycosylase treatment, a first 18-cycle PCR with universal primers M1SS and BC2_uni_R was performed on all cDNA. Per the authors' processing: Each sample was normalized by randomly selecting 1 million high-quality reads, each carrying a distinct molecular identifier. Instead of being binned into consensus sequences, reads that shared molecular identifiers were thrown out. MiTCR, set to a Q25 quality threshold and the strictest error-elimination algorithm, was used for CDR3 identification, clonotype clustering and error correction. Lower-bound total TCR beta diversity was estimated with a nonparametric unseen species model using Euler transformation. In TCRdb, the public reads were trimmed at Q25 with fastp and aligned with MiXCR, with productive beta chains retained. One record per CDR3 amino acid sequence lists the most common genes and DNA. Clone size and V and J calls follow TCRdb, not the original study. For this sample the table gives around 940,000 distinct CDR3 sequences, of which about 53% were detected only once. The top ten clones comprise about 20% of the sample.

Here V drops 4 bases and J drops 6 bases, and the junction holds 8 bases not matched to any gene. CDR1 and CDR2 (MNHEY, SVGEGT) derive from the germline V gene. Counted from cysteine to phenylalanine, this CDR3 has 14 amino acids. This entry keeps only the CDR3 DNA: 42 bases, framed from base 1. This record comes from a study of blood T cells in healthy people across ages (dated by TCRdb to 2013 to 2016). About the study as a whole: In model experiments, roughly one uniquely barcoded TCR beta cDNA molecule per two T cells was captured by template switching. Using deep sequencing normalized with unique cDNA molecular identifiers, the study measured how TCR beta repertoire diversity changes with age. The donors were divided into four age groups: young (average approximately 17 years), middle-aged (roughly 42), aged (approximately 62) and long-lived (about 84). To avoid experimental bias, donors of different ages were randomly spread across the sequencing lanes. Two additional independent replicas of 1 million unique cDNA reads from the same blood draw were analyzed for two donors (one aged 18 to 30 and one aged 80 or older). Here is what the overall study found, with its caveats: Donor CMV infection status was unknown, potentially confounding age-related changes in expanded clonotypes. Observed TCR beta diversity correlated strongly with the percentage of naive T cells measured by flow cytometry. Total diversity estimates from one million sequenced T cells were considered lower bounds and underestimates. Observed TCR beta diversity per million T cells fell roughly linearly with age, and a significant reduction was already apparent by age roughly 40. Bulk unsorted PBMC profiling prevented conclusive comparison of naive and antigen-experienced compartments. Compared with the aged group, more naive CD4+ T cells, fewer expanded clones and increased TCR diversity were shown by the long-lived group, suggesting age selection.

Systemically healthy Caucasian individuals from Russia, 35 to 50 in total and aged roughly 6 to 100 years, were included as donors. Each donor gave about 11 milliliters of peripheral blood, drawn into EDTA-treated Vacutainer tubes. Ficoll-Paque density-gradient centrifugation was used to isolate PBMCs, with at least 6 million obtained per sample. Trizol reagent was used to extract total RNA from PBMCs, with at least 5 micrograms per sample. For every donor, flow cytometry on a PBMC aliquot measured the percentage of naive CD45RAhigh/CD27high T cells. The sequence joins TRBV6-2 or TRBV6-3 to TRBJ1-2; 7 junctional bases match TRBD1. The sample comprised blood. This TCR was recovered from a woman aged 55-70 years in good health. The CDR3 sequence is CASSSLYRGHGYTF. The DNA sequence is TGTGCCAGCAGTTCCCTTTACAGGGGCCATGGCTACACCTTC.